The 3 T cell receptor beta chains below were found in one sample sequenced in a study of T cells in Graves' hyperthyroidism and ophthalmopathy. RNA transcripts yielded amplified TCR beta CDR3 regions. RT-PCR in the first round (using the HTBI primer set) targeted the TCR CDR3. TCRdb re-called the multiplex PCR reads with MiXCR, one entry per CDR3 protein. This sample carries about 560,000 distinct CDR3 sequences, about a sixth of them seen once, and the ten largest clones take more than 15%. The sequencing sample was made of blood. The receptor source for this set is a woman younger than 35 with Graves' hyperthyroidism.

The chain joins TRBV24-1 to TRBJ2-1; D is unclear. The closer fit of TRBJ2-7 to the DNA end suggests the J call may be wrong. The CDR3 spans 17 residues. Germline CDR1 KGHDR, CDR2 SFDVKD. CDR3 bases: TGTGCCACCAGTGATTTAACCCCTGGAAGCTCCTACAATGAGCAGTACTTC. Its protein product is CATSDLTPGSSYNEQYF.

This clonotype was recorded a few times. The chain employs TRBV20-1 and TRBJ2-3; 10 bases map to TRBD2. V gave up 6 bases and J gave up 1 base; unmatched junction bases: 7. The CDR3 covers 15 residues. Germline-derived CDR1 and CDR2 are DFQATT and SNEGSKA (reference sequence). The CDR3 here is CSALKGTSGTDTQYF. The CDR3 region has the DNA TGCAGTGCCCTAAAAGGGACTAGCGGCACAGATACGCAGTATTTT.

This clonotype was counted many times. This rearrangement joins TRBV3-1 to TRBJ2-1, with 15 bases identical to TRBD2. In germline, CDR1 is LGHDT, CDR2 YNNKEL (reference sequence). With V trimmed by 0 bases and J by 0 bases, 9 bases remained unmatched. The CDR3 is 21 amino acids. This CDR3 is CASSQDGGTSGRTSSYNEQFF. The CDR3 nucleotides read TGTGCCAGCAGCCAAGACGGGGGGACTAGCGGGAGGACGAGCTCCTACAATGAGCAGTTCTTC.